A single sample gave rise to the 8 T cell receptor beta chains below, sequenced in a study of PD-L1 blockade in urothelial cancer. Method: immunoSEQ multiplex PCR; TCRdb's copy keeps in-frame clones and lacks some. This sample has roughly 120,000 clones, with approximately 84% found just once. Time point defined: pretreatment peripheral blood. The sequences come from PBMCs, collected around atezolizumab (anti-PD-L1) treatment. All receptors derive from a man in his forties or fifties with urothelial cancer.

V gene TRBV6-6 combines with J gene TRBJ1-2, with no clear D. V was clipped by 5 bases and J by 8 bases, with 12 bases between them. Germline V gene data show CDR1 as MNHNY and CDR2 as SVGAGI (reference sequence). The CDR3 is 12 residues long. CDR3 sequence (DNA): TGTGCCAGCAGTCTCCTTTGGGAGGGCTACACCTTC. Its translation is CASSLLWEGYTF.

This chain joins TRBV9 and TRBJ1-4; TRBD1 is a possible D gene (6 bases). The CDR3 is made up of 16 amino acids. The V and J ends lost 2 bases and 3 bases respectively, with 14 bases between them. Germline V gene lookup returns CDR1 SGDLS and CDR2 YYNGEE. This CDR3 is CASSVDGDNSNEKLFF. CDR3 DNA sequence: TGTGCCAGCAGCGTCGACGGGGACAACTCTAATGAAAAACTGTTTTTT.

The chain combines TRBV5-6 with TRBJ1-2; perhaps TRBD1 as D (6 bases). This CDR3 has 14 residues. V dropped 4 bases and J dropped 2 bases, with 12 bases sitting between them. Germline CDR1 is SGHDT and CDR2 is YYEEEE. CDR3 DNA sequence: TGTGCCAGCAGCCCAATAGACAGGAACTATGGCTACACCTTC. As protein: CASSPIDRNYGYTF.

The chain recombines TRBV7-9 with TRBJ2-7; the match to TRBD2 covers 8 bases. The CDR3 has 14 amino acids. Germline CDR1 SEHNR, CDR2 FQNEAQ (reference sequence). Trimming removed 4 bases from V and 6 bases from J; junction bases left unmatched: 8. CDR3 in amino acids: CASSSPAGTSEQYF. The CDR3 DNA sequence: TGTGCCAGCAGCTCACCCGCGGGGACTAGCGAGCAGTACTTC. Full variable domain (rest looked up from reference TRBV7-9 and TRBJ2-7): DTGVSQNPRHKITKRGQNVTFRCDPISEHNRLYWYRQTLGQGPEFLTYFQNEAQLEKSRLLSDRFSAERPKGSFSTLEIQRTEQGDSAMYLCASSSPAGTSEQYFGPGTRLTVT.

Comments on this clone: A clone one base away is much larger, so this may be a read error. Other nucleotide sequences from this sample produce the same CDR3. The rearrangement uses TRBV2 and TRBJ2-1; D is unclear. The CDR3 has 12 residues. V was trimmed by 5 bases and J by 3 bases, leaving 5 bases between them. Per the germline V gene, CDR1 is SNHLY and CDR2 is FYNNEI. The CDR3 DNA sequence: TGTGCCAGCAGTTACAACTACAATGAGCAGTTCTTC. Amino acids: CASSYNYNEQFF.

This chain connects TRBV28 to TRBJ1-1, with D perhaps matching TRBD1 (6 bases). The V end was cut by 2 bases, the J end by 5 bases, with 9 bases between. The germline V gene has CDR1 MDHEN and CDR2 SYDVKM. The CDR3 has 13 amino acids. CDR3 nucleotides: TGTGCCAGCAGTTTAGAACAGGGAACTGAAGCTTTCTTT. Amino acids: CASSLEQGTEAFF.

This clone showed up just once. This chain connects TRBV10-3 to TRBJ2-2, with D perhaps TRBD2 (5 bases). V was pared by 3 bases and J by 4 bases, with 9 bases between. The CDR3 spans 14 residues. Germline V gene lookup returns CDR1 ENHRY and CDR2 SYGVKD. The CDR3 DNA follows: TGTGCCATCAGTGAAGCGGCAGGCACCGGGGAGCTGTTTTTT. It translates to CAISEAAGTGELFF.

This sequence joins TRBV19 and TRBJ2-1, with D possibly being TRBD2 (5 bases). Germline V gene lookup returns CDR1 LNHDA and CDR2 SQIVND (reference sequence). CDR3 length: 15 amino acids. V was clipped by 0 bases and J by 9 bases, with 15 bases between them. In nucleotides, the CDR3 is TGTGCCAGTAGTATAGATCCCTTAAGGGCGGGTGAGCAGTTCTTC. The encoded protein is CASSIDPLRAGEQFF. Filled out from reference TRBV19 and TRBJ2-1, the complete variable domain reads DGGITQSPKYLFRKEGQNVTLSCEQNLNHDAMYWYRQDPGQGLRLIYYSQIVNDFQKGDIAEGYSVSREKKESFPLTVTSAQKNPTAFYLCASSIDPLRAGEQFFGPGTRLTVL.